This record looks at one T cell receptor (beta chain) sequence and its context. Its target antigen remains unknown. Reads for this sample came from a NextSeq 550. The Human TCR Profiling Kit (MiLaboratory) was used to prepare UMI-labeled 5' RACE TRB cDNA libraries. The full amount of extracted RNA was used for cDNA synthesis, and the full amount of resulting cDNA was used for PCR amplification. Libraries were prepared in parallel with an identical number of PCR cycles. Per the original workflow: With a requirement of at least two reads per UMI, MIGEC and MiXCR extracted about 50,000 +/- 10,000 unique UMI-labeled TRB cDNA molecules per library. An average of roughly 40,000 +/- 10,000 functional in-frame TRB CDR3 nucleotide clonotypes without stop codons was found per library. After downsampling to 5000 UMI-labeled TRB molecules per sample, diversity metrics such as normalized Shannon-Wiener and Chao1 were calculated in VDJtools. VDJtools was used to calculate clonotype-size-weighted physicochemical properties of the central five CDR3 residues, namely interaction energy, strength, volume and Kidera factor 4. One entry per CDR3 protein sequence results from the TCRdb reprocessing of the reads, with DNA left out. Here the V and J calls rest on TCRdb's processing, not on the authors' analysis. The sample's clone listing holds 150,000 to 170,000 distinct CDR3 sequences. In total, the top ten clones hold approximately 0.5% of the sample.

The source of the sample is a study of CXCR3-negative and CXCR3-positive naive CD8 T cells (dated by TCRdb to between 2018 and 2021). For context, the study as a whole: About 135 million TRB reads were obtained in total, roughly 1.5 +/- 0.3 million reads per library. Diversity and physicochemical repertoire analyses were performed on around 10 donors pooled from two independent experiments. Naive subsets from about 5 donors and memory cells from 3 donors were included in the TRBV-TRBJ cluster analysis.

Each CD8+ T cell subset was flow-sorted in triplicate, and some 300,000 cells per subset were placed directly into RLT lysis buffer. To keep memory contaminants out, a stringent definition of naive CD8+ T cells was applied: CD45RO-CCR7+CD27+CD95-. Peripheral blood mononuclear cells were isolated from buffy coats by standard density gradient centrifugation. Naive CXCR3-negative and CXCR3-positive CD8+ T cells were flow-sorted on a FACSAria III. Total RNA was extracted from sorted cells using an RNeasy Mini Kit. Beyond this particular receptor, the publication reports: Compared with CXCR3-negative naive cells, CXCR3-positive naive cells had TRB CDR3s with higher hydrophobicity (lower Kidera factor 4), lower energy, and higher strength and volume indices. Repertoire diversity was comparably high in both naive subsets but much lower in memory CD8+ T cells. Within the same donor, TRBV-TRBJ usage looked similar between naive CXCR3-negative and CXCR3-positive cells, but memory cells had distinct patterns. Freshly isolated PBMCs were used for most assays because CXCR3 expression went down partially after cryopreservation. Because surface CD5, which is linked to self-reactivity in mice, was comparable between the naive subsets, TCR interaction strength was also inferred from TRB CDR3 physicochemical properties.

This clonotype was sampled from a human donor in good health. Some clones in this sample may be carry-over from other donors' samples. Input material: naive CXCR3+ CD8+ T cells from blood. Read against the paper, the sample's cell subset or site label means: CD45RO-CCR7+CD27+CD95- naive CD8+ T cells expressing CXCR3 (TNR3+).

The CDR3 protein sequence reads: CASSLPGTGELFF. The chain links TRBV7-3 with TRBJ2-2; there is no DNA to check the TCRdb D call of TRBD1. Looking up the germline V gene yields CDR1 SGHTA and CDR2 FQGTGA. CDR3 length: 13 amino acids, cysteine to phenylalanine. Nucleotide data are not available.